Following are 8 T cell receptor beta chains from one sample sequenced in a study of persistence of HIV-infected CD4 T cells. Stimulation used around 10 ug/mL lysate from CMV-infected fibroblasts. Memory cells lacking CD40L and CD69 with high CD45RO were sorted. Antigen specificity for these receptors is unknown. The immunoSEQ assay was version 4, run in survey mode. Assay: immunoSEQ multiplex PCR; the TCRdb copy retains only in-frame clones and omits some. The table includes some 30,000 clones, about 80% detected once. This material consisted of CD4+ T cells sorted from PBMCs after roughly 17-hour stimulation, taken from a patient who received antiretroviral therapy. The receptors come from an adult woman with HIV who was CMV-seropositive.

V is TRBV14 and J is TRBJ2-4; 9 nucleotides align to TRBD1. V shed 4 bases and J 9 bases; nucleotides not matched to a gene: 4. Germline V lookup: CDR1 SGHDN, CDR2 FVKESK. The CDR3 covers 13 residues. CDR3 nucleotide sequence: TGTGCCAGCAGCCCCGGGACAGGGCGCATTCAGTACTTC. Its translation is CASSPGTGRIQYF.

The genes are TRBV5-1 and TRBJ2-2; D is unclear. The V gene lost 0 bases and the J gene lost 2 bases, with 5 bases spanning the gap. The CDR3 runs 14 residues. Germline lookup yields CDR1 SGHRS and CDR2 YFSETQ. CDR3 coding DNA: TGCGCCAGCAGCTTGGCCCCCAACACCGGGGAGCTGTTTTTT. As protein: CASSLAPNTGELFF.

The chain carries TRBV5-1 and TRBJ2-1, with a weak D call TRBD1 (5 bases). With 0 bases removed from V and 5 bases from J, the gap between germline ends came to 9 bases. Per germline, CDR1 SGHRS and CDR2 YFSETQ. CDR3 length: 14 amino acids. Here the CDR3 DNA reads TGCGCCAGCAGCTTGGGGGGCCCAAACAATGAGCAGTTCTTC. Its protein product is CASSLGGPNNEQFF.

V is TRBV27 and J is TRBJ2-5; TRBD1 aligns across 9 bases. Germline values: CDR1 MNHEY, CDR2 SMNVEV (reference sequence). After removal of 5 bases from V and 7 bases from J, the junction contained 5 bases not matched to a gene. The CDR3 has 13 residues. The CDR3 DNA reads as TGTGCCAGCAGTCCGGGACAGGGTGGGACCCAGTACTTC. Translation gives CASSPGQGGTQYF.

CDR3 nucleotides: TGTGCCAGCAGCTTAGTGACTACCAGGGATACGCAGTATTTT. Its translation: CASSLVTTRDTQYF. V and J are TRBV7-8 and TRBJ2-3; the D gene is possibly TRBD2 (5 bases). In germline, CDR1 is SGHVS, CDR2 FQNEAQ. The CDR3 is made up of 14 amino acids. V was clipped by 1 base and J by 6 bases, with 11 bases between them. The variable domain in full, completed from reference TRBV7-8 and TRBJ2-3, reads GAGVSQSPRYKVAKRGQDVALRCDPISGHVSLFWYQQALGQGPEFLTYFQNEAQLDKSGLPSDRFFAERPEGSVSTLKIQRTQQEDSAVYLCASSLVTTRDTQYFGPGTRLTVL.

J is TRBJ1-2 and V is TRBV4-1; the D gene is possibly TRBD1 (5 bases). Germline V gene lookup returns CDR1 MGHRA and CDR2 YSYEKL. The CDR3 spans 15 residues. V was clipped by 7 bases and J by 4 bases, with 19 bases between them. CDR3 sequence: CASTPQGRGVYGYTF. The DNA of the CDR3 is TGCGCCAGCACCCCCCAGGGTAGAGGGGTCTATGGCTACACCTTC.

The chain joins TRBV3-1 (or the pseudogene TRBV3-2) to TRBJ2-1, with D possibly being TRBD2 (5 bases). Germline V gene lookup returns CDR1 LGHDT and CDR2 YNNKEL (reference sequence). This CDR3 is 16 amino acids long. Between the trimmed V and J ends, which lost 4 bases and 7 bases, there was a span of 20 bases. Here the CDR3 DNA reads TGTGCCAGCAGCCCCCGGCAGCGGCGGTTCGGGAATGAGCAGTTCTTC. Amino acids: CASSPRQRRFGNEQFF.

This rearrangement joins TRBV5-1 to TRBJ1-2, with TRBD1 identical over 9 bases. Germline-derived CDR1 and CDR2 are SGHRS and YFSETQ. The CDR3 is made up of 13 amino acids. J gave up 6 bases and V 1 base, and 1 base lay outside the gene matches. CDR3 nucleotides: TGCGCCAGCAGCTTGCGGGACAGGGATGGCTACACCTTC. Its protein is CASSLRDRDGYTF. Looking up the rest from reference TRBV5-1 and TRBJ1-2 gives the full variable domain: KAGVTQTPRYLIKTRGQQVTLSCSPISGHRSVSWYQQTPGQGLQFLFEYFSETQRNKGNFPGRFSGRQFSNSRSEMNVSTLELGDSALYLCASSLRDRDGYTFGSGTRLTVV.